The clone carrying this T cell receptor beta chain came up once. Its matching antigen is unknown. The entry originates in a study of T cell responses to AZD1222 COVID-19 vaccine. Findings and limits, study-wide: Spike was spanned by vaccine-associated CD4 TCRs, which were dominant at 160-218 and 743-854. Unmutated variant regions are reportedly the target of nearly half of TCRs that are spike-specific. White British donors predominated, females outnumbered males, and clonal diversity was possibly underestimated. Only five or six individuals given AZD1222 were seropositive at baseline.

Using immunoSEQ multiplex PCR, the repertoire was profiled, and TCRdb retains in-frame clones only, with some absent. This sample has 150,000 to 200,000 clones, with around 94% found just once. Per the germline V gene, CDR1 is GTSNPN and CDR2 is SVGIG (reference sequence). CDR3 length: 11 residues. Trimming cost V 5 bases and J 8 bases, with 7 bases left between them. V is TRBV30 and J is TRBJ1-6; no definite D call. Sequences were derived from peripheral blood, sampled 28 days after the second AZD1222 dose. The clonotype originates from an adult who received the AZD1222 COVID-19 vaccine. This chain's CDR3 is CAWGPDSPLHF. The CDR3 DNA reads as TGTGCCTGGGGACCGGATTCACCCCTCCACTTT. Variable domain in full (rest from reference TRBV30 and TRBJ1-6): SQTIHQWPATLVQPVGSPLSLECTVEGTSNPNLYWYRQAAGRGLQLLFYSVGIGQISSEVPQNLSASRPQDRQFILSSKKLLLSDSGFYLCAWGPDSPLHFGNGTRLTVT.